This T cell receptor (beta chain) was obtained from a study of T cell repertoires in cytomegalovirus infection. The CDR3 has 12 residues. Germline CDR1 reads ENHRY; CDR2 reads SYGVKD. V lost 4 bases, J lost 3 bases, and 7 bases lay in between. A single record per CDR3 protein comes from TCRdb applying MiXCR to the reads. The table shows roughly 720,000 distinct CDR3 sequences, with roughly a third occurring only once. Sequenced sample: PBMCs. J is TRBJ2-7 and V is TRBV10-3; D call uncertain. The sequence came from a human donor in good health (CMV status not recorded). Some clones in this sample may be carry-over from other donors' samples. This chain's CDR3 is CAISGVNYEQYF. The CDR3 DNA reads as TGTGCCATCAGTGGGGTCAACTACGAGCAGTACTTC.